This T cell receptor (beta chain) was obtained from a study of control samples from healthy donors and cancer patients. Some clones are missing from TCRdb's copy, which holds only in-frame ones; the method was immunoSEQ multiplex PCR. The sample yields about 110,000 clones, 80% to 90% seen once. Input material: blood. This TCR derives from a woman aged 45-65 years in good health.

In DNA form, the CDR3 reads TGCAGCGTTGTCGGACAGGGGAAAGCCGGTACTGAAGCTTTCTTT. Translation: CSVVGQGKAGTEAFF. This chain joins TRBV29-1 and TRBJ1-1; 9 bases align to TRBD1. V was clipped by 4 bases and J by 5 bases; unmatched bases: 11. Germline loops: CDR1 SQVTM, CDR2 ANQGSEA. This CDR3 has 15 residues. Together with reference TRBV29-1 and TRBJ1-1, the CDR3 gives the full variable domain: SAVISQKPSRDICQRGTSLTIQCQVDSQVTMMFWYRQQPGQSLTLIATANQGSEATYESGFVIDKFPISRPNLTFSTLTVSNMSPEDSSIYLCSVVGQGKAGTEAFFGQGTRLTVV.